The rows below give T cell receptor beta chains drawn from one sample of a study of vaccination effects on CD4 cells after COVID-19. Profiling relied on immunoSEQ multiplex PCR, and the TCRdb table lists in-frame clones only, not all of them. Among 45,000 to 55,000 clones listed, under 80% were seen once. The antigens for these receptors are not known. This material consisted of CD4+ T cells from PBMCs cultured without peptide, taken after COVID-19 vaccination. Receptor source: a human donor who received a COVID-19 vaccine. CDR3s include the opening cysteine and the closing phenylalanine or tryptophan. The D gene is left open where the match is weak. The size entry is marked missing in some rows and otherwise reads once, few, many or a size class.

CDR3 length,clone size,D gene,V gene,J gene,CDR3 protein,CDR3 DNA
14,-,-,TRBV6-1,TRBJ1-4,CASSEQGKGTKLFF,TGTGCCAGCAGTGAACAAGGCAAGGGGACTAAACTGTTTTTT
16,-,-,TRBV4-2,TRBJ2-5,CASSQWWGPYQETQYF,TGTGCCAGCAGCCAATGGTGGGGCCCGTACCAAGAGACCCAGTACTTC
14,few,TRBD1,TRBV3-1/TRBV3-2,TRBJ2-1,CASSQNPGGNEQFF,TGTGCCAGCAGCCAAAACCCAGGGGGCAATGAGCAGTTCTTC
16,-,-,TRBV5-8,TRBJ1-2,CASSFDTGVPNYGYTF,TGTGCCAGCAGCTTCGACACGGGAGTTCCCAACTATGGCTACACCTTC
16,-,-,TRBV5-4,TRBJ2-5,CASSFRGLGRPGAQYF,TGTGCCAGCAGCTTTAGAGGACTTGGACGGCCGGGGGCCCAGTACTTC
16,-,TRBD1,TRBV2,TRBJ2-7,CASSAGTGSSSYEQYF,TGTGCCAGCAGCGCTGGGACAGGGAGCAGCTCCTACGAGCAGTACTTC
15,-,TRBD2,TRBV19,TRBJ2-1,CASSTSSGRFNEQFF,TGTGCCAGTAGTACTTCTAGCGGGAGATTCAATGAGCAGTTCTTC
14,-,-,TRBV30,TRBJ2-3,CAWASGTVTDTQYF,TGTGCCTGGGCTTCCGGGACTGTCACAGATACGCAGTATTTT
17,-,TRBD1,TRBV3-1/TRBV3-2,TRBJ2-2,CASSQGNRGTNTGELFF,TGTGCCAGCAGCCAAGGAAACAGGGGGACCAACACCGGGGAGCTGTTTTTT
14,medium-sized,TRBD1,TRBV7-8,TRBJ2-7,CASSSRTGSYEQYF,TGTGCCAGCAGCTCCAGGACAGGCTCCTACGAGCAGTACTTC
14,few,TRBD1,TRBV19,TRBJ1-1,CASSIRQGGTEAFF,TGTGCCAGTAGTATTCGACAGGGAGGCACTGAAGCTTTCTTT
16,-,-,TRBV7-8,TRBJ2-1,CASSYRRQQMGYEQFF,TGTGCCAGCAGCTACCGGCGCCAACAGATGGGGTATGAGCAGTTCTTC
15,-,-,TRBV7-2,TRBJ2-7,CASSLAGGPGYEQYF,TGTGCCAGCAGCTTAGCGGGGGGCCCCGGATACGAGCAGTACTTC
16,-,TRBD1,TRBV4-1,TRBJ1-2,CASSQTGTGGAGGYTF,TGCGCCAGCAGCCAAACTGGGACAGGGGGCGCGGGCGGCTACACCTTC
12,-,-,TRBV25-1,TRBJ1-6,CASGAVSSPLHF,TGTGCCAGCGGGGCAGTCAGCTCACCCCTCCACTTT
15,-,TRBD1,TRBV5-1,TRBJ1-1,CASSSAGTGATEAFF,TGCGCCAGCAGCAGTGCCGGGACAGGGGCCACTGAAGCTTTCTTT
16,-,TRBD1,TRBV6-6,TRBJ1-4,CASSYAWDRGGEKLFF,TGTGCCAGCAGTTACGCCTGGGACAGGGGGGGGGAAAAACTGTTTTTT
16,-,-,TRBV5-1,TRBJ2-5,CASSETGEGGVETQYF,TGCGCCAGCAGCGAGACGGGAGAAGGTGGGGTTGAGACCCAGTACTTC
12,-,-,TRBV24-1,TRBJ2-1,CATSEEDNEQFF,TGTGCCACCAGTGAAGAGGACAATGAGCAGTTCTTC
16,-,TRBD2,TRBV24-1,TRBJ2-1,CATSDSSGSLTNEQFF,TGTGCCACCAGTGATTCGAGCGGGAGCTTGACGAATGAGCAGTTCTTC
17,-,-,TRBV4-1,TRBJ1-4,CASGRGGLVITNEKLFF,TGCGCCAGCGGGAGGGGGGGCTTGGTAATAACTAATGAAAAACTGTTTTTT
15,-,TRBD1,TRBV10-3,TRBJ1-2,CAISDSGQGSYGYTF,TGTGCCATCAGTGACTCCGGACAGGGTTCCTATGGCTACACCTTC
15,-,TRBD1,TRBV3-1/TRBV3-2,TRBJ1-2,CASSQGNEGASGYTF,TGTGCCAGCAGCCAAGGCAATGAGGGGGCCTCCGGCTACACCTTC
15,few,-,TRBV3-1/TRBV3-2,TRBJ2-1,CASSYTAFSYNEQFF,TGTGCCAGCAGCTACACAGCTTTCTCCTACAATGAGCAGTTCTTC
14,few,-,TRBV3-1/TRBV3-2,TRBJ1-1,CASSQLLQGRGAFF,TGTGCCAGCAGCCAACTCTTACAGGGTAGAGGAGCTTTCTTT
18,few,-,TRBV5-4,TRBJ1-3,CASSSETGRGTPGNTIYF,TGTGCCAGCAGCTCCGAAACAGGGCGGGGCACTCCTGGAAACACCATATATTTT
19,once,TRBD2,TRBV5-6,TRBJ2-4,CASSLVWTSSSPAKNIQYF,TGTGCCAGCAGCTTGGTATGGACTAGCTCTTCACCGGCCAAAAACATTCAGTACTTC
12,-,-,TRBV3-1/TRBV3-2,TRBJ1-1,CASSREGHEAFF,TGTGCCAGCAGTCGAGAGGGCCATGAAGCTTTCTTT
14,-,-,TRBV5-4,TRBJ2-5,CASSLYGSGETQYF,TGTGCCAGCAGCTTGTATGGGAGCGGGGAGACCCAGTACTTC
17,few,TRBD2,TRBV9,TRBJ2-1,CASSVSGTSLGLGEQFF,TGTGCCAGCAGCGTATCCGGGACTAGCCTGGGGTTAGGTGAGCAGTTCTTC
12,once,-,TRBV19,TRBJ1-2,CATMGSNYGYTF,TGTGCCACAATGGGATCAAACTATGGCTACACCTTC
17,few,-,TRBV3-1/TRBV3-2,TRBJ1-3,CASSQVGRSNSGNTIYF,TGTGCCAGCAGCCAAGTGGGCAGATCCAACTCTGGAAACACCATATATTTT
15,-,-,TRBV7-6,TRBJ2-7,CASSLGSDLTYEQYF,TGTGCCAGCAGCTTAGGTAGTGACTTGACCTACGAGCAGTACTTC
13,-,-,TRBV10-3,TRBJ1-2,CAITVDRQYGYTF,TGTGCCATCACTGTGGACAGACAGTATGGCTACACCTTC
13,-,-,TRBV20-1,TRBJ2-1,CSASHLGRNEQFF,TGCAGTGCTAGTCATCTAGGGCGCAATGAGCAGTTCTTC
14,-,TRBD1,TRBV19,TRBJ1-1,CASSDLPLGQEAFF,TGTGCCAGTAGTGACCTCCCCTTGGGACAGGAAGCTTTCTTT
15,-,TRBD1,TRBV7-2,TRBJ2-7,CASSLAGTGVSEQYF,TGTGCCAGCAGCTTAGCGGGGACAGGGGTAAGCGAGCAGTACTTC
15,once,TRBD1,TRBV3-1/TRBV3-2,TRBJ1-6,CASSQPGTGNSPLHF,TGTGCCAGCAGCCAACCCGGGACAGGGAATTCACCCCTCCACTTT
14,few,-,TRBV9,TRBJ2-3,CASSVDLSVDTQYF,TGTGCCAGCAGCGTCGATCTCAGCGTGGATACGCAGTATTTT
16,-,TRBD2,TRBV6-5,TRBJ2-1,CASSYFLTSGNNEQFF,TGTGCCAGCAGTTATTTTTTGACTAGCGGTAACAATGAGCAGTTCTTC
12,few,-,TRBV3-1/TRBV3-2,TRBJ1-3,CASSQDGNTIYF,TGTGCCAGCAGCCAAGATGGAAACACCATATATTTT
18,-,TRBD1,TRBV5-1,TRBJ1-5,CASSPGTGGFYHAQPQHF,TGCGCCAGCAGCCCTGGGACAGGGGGCTTTTACCATGCTCAGCCCCAGCATTTT
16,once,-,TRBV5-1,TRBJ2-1,CASSLDGGGGYNEQFF,TGCGCCAGCAGCTTGGATGGCGGTGGGGGGTACAATGAGCAGTTCTTC
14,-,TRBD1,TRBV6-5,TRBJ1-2,CASSPGQGYGGYTF,TGTGCCAGCAGCCCGGGACAGGGGTATGGTGGCTACACCTTC
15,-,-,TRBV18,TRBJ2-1,CASSAGRGSYNEQFF,TGTGCCAGCTCAGCGGGGCGGGGCTCCTACAATGAGCAGTTCTTC
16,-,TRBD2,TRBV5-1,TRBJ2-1,CASSSGLATSYNEQFF,TGCGCCAGCAGCTCAGGACTAGCGACTTCCTACAATGAGCAGTTCTTC
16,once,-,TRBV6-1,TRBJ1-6,CASSEPPGGGNSPLHF,TGTGCCAGCAGTGAGCCGCCGGGGGGCGGAAATTCACCCCTCCACTTT
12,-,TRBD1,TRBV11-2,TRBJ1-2,CASSSNRGGYTF,TGTGCCAGCAGCTCGAACAGGGGGGGCTACACCTTC
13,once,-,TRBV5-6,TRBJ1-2,CASRATYSYGYTF,TGTGCCAGCAGGGCGACTTACAGCTATGGCTACACCTTC
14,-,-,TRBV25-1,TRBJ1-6,CASSDRGVNSPLHF,TGTGCCAGCAGTGACAGGGGAGTGAATTCACCCCTCCACTTT
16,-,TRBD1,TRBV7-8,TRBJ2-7,CASSLAGTALSYEQYF,TGTGCCAGCAGCTTAGCAGGGACAGCGTTGTCCTACGAGCAGTACTTC
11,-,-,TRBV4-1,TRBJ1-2,CASGLANGYTF,TGCGCCAGCGGCCTGGCGAATGGCTACACCTTC
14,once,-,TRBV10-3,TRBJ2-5,CAISEGGMGETQYF,TGTGCCATCAGTGAGGGGGGTATGGGGGAGACCCAGTACTTC
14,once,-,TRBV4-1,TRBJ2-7,CASSQELRDYEQYF,TGCGCCAGCAGCCAAGAGTTAAGGGACTACGAGCAGTACTTC
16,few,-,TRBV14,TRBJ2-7,CASSQDKIGRPYEQYF,TGTGCCAGCAGCCAAGATAAAATAGGGAGGCCCTACGAGCAGTACTTC